This entry lists 7 T cell receptor beta chains sequenced from one sample in a study of blood T cell repertoires in COVID-19. TCRdb keeps only in-frame clones here, not all; method: immunoSEQ multiplex PCR. The repertoire has about 160,000 clones, 60% to 85% of them found once; the top ten carry roughly 8.6%. The source material was peripheral blood. These receptors all stem from a man aged 55 to 69 with acute or convalescent COVID-19.

The chain combines TRBV7-9 with TRBJ2-1, with 10 positions matching TRBD1. Germline CDR1 and CDR2: SEHNR and FQNEAQ (reference sequence). The CDR3 extends over 14 amino acids. The junction had 5 bases not matched to a gene; V was cut back by 8 bases and J by 4 bases. The CDR3 is CASVWDRGYNEQFF. The CDR3 DNA reads TGTGCCAGCGTCTGGGACAGGGGATACAATGAGCAGTTCTTC.

This chain uses TRBV4-3 with TRBJ1-3; D is possibly TRBD1 (5 bases). The CDR3 spans 14 residues. V was cut by 1 base and J by 3 bases, with 7 bases left in between. In germline, CDR1 is LGHNA, CDR2 YSLEER. The CDR3 region is CASSQGTSGNTIYF. CDR3 coding DNA: TGCGCCAGCAGCCAAGGGACAAGTGGAAACACCATATATTTT.

This chain uses TRBV25-1 with TRBJ2-5; no reliable D call. The V and J ends lost 7 bases and 4 bases respectively, with 13 bases between them. Germline loops: CDR1 MGHDK, CDR2 SYGVNS. This CDR3 is built from 13 residues. CDR3 nucleotide sequence: TGTGCCAGCACCCTCCAGGTCGGAGAGACCCAGTACTTC. Translation gives CASTLQVGETQYF.

This rearrangement joins TRBV7-8 to TRBJ2-1; 11 nucleotides agree with TRBD2. CDR1 is SGHVS and CDR2 is FQNEAQ in the germline V gene. Trimming at V came to 7 bases and at J to 4 bases, leaving 12 bases not matched to a gene. This CDR3 comprises 17 residues. The CDR3 nucleotides read TGTGCCAGCACCCCCCGAGCGGGGACTAGCGGATACAATGAGCAGTTCTTC. This encodes CASTPRAGTSGYNEQFF. Drawing the rest from reference TRBV7-8 and TRBJ2-1, the complete variable domain is GAGVSQSPRYKVAKRGQDVALRCDPISGHVSLFWYQQALGQGPEFLTYFQNEAQLDKSGLPSDRFFAERPEGSVSTLKIQRTQQEDSAVYLCASTPRAGTSGYNEQFFGPGTRLTVL.

The J gene is TRBJ2-5, the V gene TRBV24-1; TRBD2 matches at 13 bases. The germline gives CDR1 KGHDR, CDR2 SFDVKD. J gave up 3 bases and V 4 bases, and 7 bases lay outside the gene matches. The CDR3 runs to 17 residues. The CDR3 reads CATSDPGLAGAEETQYF. CDR3 nucleotides: TGTGCCACCAGTGACCCTGGACTAGCGGGGGCCGAAGAGACCCAGTACTTC.

V is TRBV19 and J is TRBJ1-5, with TRBD1 matching over 7 bases. From germline, CDR1 is LNHDA and CDR2 SQIVND (reference sequence). V shed 7 bases, J shed 6 bases, and the junction held 6 bases outside the gene matches. The CDR3 totals 13 residues. The CDR3 bases are TGTGCCAGTAAAGACAGGGAGGCTCAGCCCCAGCATTTT. Residues: CASKDREAQPQHF. The full variable domain, rest sourced from reference TRBV19 and TRBJ1-5, is DGGITQSPKYLFRKEGQNVTLSCEQNLNHDAMYWYRQDPGQGLRLIYYSQIVNDFQKGDIAEGYSVSREKKESFPLTVTSAQKNPTAFYLCASKDREAQPQHFGDGTRLSIL.

The chain combines TRBV19 with TRBJ2-7; 7 bases map to TRBD1. Germline trimming cut 4 bases from V and 0 bases from J; bases unmatched to any gene: 9. The CDR3 has 16 amino acids. Germline V CDR1 and CDR2: LNHDA, SQIVND (reference sequence). The CDR3 region is CASSNPNRDSSYEQYF. CDR3 in DNA: TGTGCCAGTAGTAACCCAAACCGGGACAGCTCCTACGAGCAGTACTTC.